This T cell receptor beta chain was captured by sequencing in a study of blood T cell repertoires in COVID-19. Study at large: COVID-19 samples from acute and convalescent phases originated in the United States, Italy and Spain. T cells, B-cell-depleted T cells, or PBMCs provided the cDNA or gDNA that served as material.

CDR3 length: 13 residues. V was shortened by 6 bases and J by 3 bases, with 11 bases between the two germline ends. CDR1 is LNHNV and CDR2 is YYDKDF in the germline V gene (reference sequence). In the source study's methods: The assay estimated nucleated cells by amplifying reference gene primers. The repertoire was sequenced with immunoSEQ multiplex PCR; TCRdb's copy has only in-frame clones and lacks some. V and J calls and clone size are as listed in that table; D and trimming were resolved from the DNA. The table has 210,000 or so clones, about nine tenths seen once; the top ten hold around 7%. The TCR originated in a middle-aged man with acute or convalescent COVID-19. The chain couples TRBV15 to TRBJ1-1; D gene unclear. The material sequenced was peripheral blood. The CDR3 coding sequence is TGTGCCACCAGGGACGGGGTTTACACTGAAGCTTTCTTT. Amino acid sequence: CATRDGVYTEAFF. The whole variable domain, filled in from reference TRBV15 and TRBJ1-1, reads DAMVIQNPRYQVTQFGKPVTLSCSQTLNHNVMYWYQQKSSQAPKLLFHYYDKDFNNEADTPDNFQSRRPNTSFCFLDIRSPGLGDTAMYLCATRDGVYTEAFFGQGTRLTVV.